This record concerns one T cell receptor (beta chain) sequence. The antigen is undetermined. Germline V gives CDR1 MNHEY, CDR2 SMNVEV (reference sequence). The CDR3 has 14 amino acids. The trim removed 5 bases at V and 5 bases at J, leaving 4 bases unmatched. Produced via immunoSEQ multiplex PCR; TCRdb's table is partial and in-frame only. The table shows 7,500 to 9,000 clones, with approximately 68% occurring only once. These data are taken from a study of immune cell composition in non-small cell lung cancer. For the study at large: Tumours were mainly lung adenocarcinoma or squamous cell carcinoma. Study conclusions and caveats: Tumour TCR-beta clonality was not significantly tied to smoking pack-years. Clones >0.5% enriched in tumour were rarer in adenocarcinoma (around 35%) than squamous (75%). Lung squamous cell carcinoma tumours had significantly higher top 10 clone scores and productive clonality than lung adenocarcinoma.

This clonotype originated in a human donor with non-small cell lung cancer. This chain joins TRBV27 and TRBJ2-5, with TRBD2 identical over 11 bases. Material: lung tumor tissue. CDR3 amino acids: CASSRRLAGETQYF. The CDR3, as DNA: TGTGCCAGCAGTCGCCGACTAGCGGGGGAGACCCAGTACTTC.